The clone carrying this TCR beta chain was counted only a few times. Its antigen is unidentified. The sample comes from a study of T-cell memory formation after mild COVID-19. Notes on the study in general: What remained unconfirmed was the SARS-CoV-2 specificity of second-wave clones peaking on day 37.

Using its own MiXCR run on the 5' RACE reads, TCRdb lists one record per CDR3 protein. The sample carries 200,000 to 300,000 distinct CDR3 sequences, about 16% recorded once. Sequencing was done on a sample of PBMCs or a T cell subset sorted from them (not recorded which). This sequence was found in an adult woman who had mild COVID-19 (a few samples of this study predate the infection). Cell type and time point are not known.

This chain's CDR3 is CASSLGGTSGRFNEQFF. In DNA, the CDR3 is TGTGCCAGCAGCCTGGGGGGGACTAGCGGGAGGTTCAATGAGCAGTTCTTC. The chain is built from TRBV12-3 or TRBV12-4 and TRBJ2-1; 15 positions agree with TRBD2. V shed 6 bases, J shed 6 bases, and the junction held 9 bases outside the gene matches. The CDR3 covers 17 residues.